This T cell receptor (beta chain) was obtained from a study of blood T cells in healthy people across ages (dated by TCRdb to the mid-2010s). Regarding the complete study: In model experiments, roughly one uniquely barcoded TCR beta cDNA molecule per two T cells was captured by template switching. To avoid experimental bias, donors of different ages were distributed randomly across sequencing lanes. Using deep sequencing normalized with unique cDNA molecular identifiers, the study measured how TCR beta repertoire diversity changes with age. Donors were grouped into four age groups: young (average roughly 16 years), middle-aged (39), aged (roughly 67) and long-lived (less than 85). Two additional independent replicas of 1 million unique cDNA reads from the same blood draw were analyzed for two donors (one aged 18 to 30 and one aged 80 or older). On the study overall, not on this receptor specifically: There was a strong correlation between observed TCR beta diversity and the percentage of naive T cells measured by flow cytometry. Estimates of total diversity based on one million sequenced T cells were regarded as lower bounds and as underestimates. Compared with the aged group, more naive CD4+ T cells, fewer expanded clones and increased TCR diversity were shown by the long-lived group, suggesting age selection. Observed TCR beta diversity per million T cells fell roughly linearly with age, and a significant reduction was already apparent by age approximately 41. Donor CMV infection status was unknown, potentially confounding age-related changes in expanded clonotypes. Since profiling was done on bulk unsorted PBMCs, naive and antigen-experienced compartments could not be conclusively compared.

Donors were a few dozen systemically healthy Caucasian individuals from Russia aged about 6 to 100 years. Roughly 10 milliliters of peripheral blood were collected from each donor into EDTA-treated Vacutainer tubes. PBMCs were isolated by Ficoll-Paque density-gradient centrifugation, with at least 6 million obtained per sample. Total RNA was extracted from PBMCs with Trizol reagent, with at least 6 micrograms obtained per sample. Naive CD45RAhigh/CD27high T cell percentages were measured by flow cytometry on a PBMC aliquot from every donor. On this clonotype itself: The specificity of this receptor is unknown. No base qualities exist here, and no much larger clone lies one base off it.

Taken from cysteine to phenylalanine, the CDR3 has 14 residues. Left in the record is the CDR3 DNA by itself, 42 bases read in frame from the first base. V gives up 7 bases and J gives up 2 bases, and the segment between their germline ends measures 14 bases. The receptor library was made with 5' RACE. Sequencer: Illumina HiSeq 2500. A second PCR of roughly 7 to 12 cycles was performed with a sample-barcoded 5' primer and a J-beta primer mix. A unique molecular identifier was introduced onto each TCR beta cDNA molecule by a template-switch 5' adaptor carrying 12 random nucleotides. Each sample yielded at least 3 million CDR3-containing paired-end reads. First-strand cDNA synthesis was performed from all RNA using the Mint cDNA synthesis kit, with priming by a TRBC-specific oligonucleotide. Following uracil-DNA glycosylase treatment, a first 18-cycle PCR with universal primers M1SS and BC2_uni_R was performed on all cDNA. The authors' pipeline ran thus. For normalization, 1 million high-quality reads were randomly selected from each sample, with every read carrying a distinct molecular identifier. Reads with shared molecular identifiers were discarded instead of being binned into consensus sequences. MiTCR, run with a Q25 quality threshold and the strictest error-elimination algorithm, handled CDR3 identification, clonotype clustering and error correction. A nonparametric unseen species model with Euler transformation was used to estimate lower-bound total TCR beta diversity. TCRdb cleaned the public reads at Q25 with fastp, built clones with MiXCR and kept in-frame beta chains. Each entry merges the rows of one CDR3 protein and shows their most common DNA and genes. The V and J calls shown here were made by TCRdb, not taken from the authors' results. This sample lists roughly 680,000 distinct CDR3 sequences; 45% to 60% were detected once. Less than 15% of the sample belongs to the ten largest clones.

Sequencing was performed on blood. The rearranged chain carries TRBV12-3 or TRBV12-4 and TRBJ2-5; there is no confident call for the D gene. The receptor's source is a woman at least 80 years old in good health. The CDR3: CASTTRVEQETQYF. The DNA sequence is TGTGCCAGCACCACCCGGGTCGAACAAGAGACCCAGTACTTC.